This TCR beta chain was sequenced during a study of T cell responses to AZD1222 COVID-19 vaccine. Study as a whole: Second-dose intervals near 4 or 12 weeks were combined.

Remarks on this clone: Its target is not known.

The method was immunoSEQ multiplex PCR; TCRdb's version includes in-frame clones alone and lacks a portion of them. This table has roughly 120,000 clones, approximately 85% appearing once. Study-wide findings and caveats: Among those given AZD1222, only 5 to 7 were seropositive at baseline. Reports say nearly half of spike-specific TCRs go after unmutated variant regions. Without day 14 samples, only post-peak T cell repertoires were studied.

The CDR3 sequence is 13 residues long. With 6 bases clipped from V and 11 bases from J, the junction kept 9 bases outside the gene matches. The sequenced sample was peripheral blood, obtained on day 0 of AZD1222 vaccination. This chain uses TRBV12-3 or TRBV12-4 with TRBJ1-1; 10 bases agree with TRBD1. The clonotype comes from an adult in good health. The CDR3 spells CASRPPGQGRAFF. The CDR3 nucleotides read TGTGCCAGCAGACCACCGGGACAGGGGAGGGCTTTCTTT.